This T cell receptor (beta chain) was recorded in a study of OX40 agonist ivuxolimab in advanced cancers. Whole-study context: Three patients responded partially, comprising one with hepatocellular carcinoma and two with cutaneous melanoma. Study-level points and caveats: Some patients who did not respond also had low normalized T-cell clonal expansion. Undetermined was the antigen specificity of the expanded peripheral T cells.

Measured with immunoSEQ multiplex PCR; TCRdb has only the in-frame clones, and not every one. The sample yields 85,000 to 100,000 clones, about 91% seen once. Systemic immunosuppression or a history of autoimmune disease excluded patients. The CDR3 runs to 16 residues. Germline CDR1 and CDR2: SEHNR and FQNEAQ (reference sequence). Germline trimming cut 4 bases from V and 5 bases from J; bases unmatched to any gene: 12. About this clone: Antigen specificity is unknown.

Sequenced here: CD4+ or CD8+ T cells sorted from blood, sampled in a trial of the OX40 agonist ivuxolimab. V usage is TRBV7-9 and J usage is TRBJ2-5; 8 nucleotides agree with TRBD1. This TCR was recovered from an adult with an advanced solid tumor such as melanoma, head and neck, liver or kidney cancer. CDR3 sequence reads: CASSYRTGSGGETQYF. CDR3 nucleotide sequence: TGTGCCAGCAGCTACCGGACAGGGTCAGGGGGGGAGACCCAGTACTTC.